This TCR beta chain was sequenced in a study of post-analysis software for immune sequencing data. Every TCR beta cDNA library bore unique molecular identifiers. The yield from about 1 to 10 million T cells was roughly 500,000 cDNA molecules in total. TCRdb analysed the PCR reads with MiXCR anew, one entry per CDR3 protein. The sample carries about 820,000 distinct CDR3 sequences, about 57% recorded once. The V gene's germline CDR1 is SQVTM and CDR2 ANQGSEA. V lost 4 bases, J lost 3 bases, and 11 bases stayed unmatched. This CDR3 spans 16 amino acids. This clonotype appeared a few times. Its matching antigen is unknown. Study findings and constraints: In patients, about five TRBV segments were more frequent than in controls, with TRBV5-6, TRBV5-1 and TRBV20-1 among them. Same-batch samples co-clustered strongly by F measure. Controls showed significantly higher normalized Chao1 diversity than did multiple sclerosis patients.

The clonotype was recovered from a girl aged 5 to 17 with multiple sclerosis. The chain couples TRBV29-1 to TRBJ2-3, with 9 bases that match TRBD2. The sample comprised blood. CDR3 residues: CSVVPLPGLATDTQYF. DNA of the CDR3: TGCAGCGTTGTTCCCTTACCGGGACTAGCTACAGATACGCAGTATTTT.